The present T cell receptor (beta chain) was sequenced within a study of blood T cells in healthy people across ages. Using a J-beta primer mix together with a sample-barcoded 5' primer, a second PCR was run for about 6 to 12 cycles. Per-sample output comprised a minimum of 2.5 million paired-end reads containing CDR3. TCRdb called the 5' RACE reads again in MiXCR, with one record for every CDR3 protein. The table has about 590,000 distinct CDR3 sequences, approximately 30% seen once; the top ten hold around 14%. Study-level results: Among T cells, TCR beta diversity per million cells dropped roughly linearly as age rose.

V was cut by 5 bases and J by 4 bases, with 11 bases left in between. The CDR3 runs 13 residues. CDR1 SEHNR and CDR2 FQNEAQ come from the germline V gene (reference sequence). This clonotype was seen many times. Its antigen is not identified. The sample taken for sequencing was blood. The genes are TRBV7-9 and TRBJ1-2, with D unresolved. This TCR was recovered from a woman aged 80 or over in good health. As DNA, the CDR3 is TGTGCCAGCAGCCGCGACGGAATCTATGGCTACACCTTC. This codes for CASSRDGIYGYTF.